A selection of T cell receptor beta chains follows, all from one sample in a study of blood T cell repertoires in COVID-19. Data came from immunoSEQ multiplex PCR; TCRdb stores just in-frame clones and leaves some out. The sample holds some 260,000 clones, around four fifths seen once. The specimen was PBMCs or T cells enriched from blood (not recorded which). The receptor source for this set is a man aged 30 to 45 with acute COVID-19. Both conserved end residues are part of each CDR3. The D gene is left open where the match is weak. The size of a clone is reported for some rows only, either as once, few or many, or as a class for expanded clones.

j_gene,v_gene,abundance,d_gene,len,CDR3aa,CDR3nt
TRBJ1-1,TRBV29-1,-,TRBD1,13,CSLRTGMNTEAFF,TGCAGCCTAAGGACAGGGATGAACACTGAAGCTTTCTTT
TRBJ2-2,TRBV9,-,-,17,CASSVASPQSDGGELFF,TGTGCCAGCAGCGTAGCTAGCCCCCAAAGCGACGGCGGGGAGCTGTTTTTT
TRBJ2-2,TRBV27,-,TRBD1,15,CASSLSTGVTGELFF,TGTGCCAGCAGTTTGAGTACAGGGGTCACCGGGGAGCTGTTTTTT
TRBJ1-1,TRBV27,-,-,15,CASSLSLAGNTEAFF,TGTGCCAGCAGTCTTTCCTTGGCGGGGAACACTGAAGCTTTCTTT
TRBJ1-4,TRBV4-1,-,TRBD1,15,CASSWGDRTNEKLFF,TGCGCCAGCAGCTGGGGGGACAGAACTAATGAAAAACTGTTTTTT
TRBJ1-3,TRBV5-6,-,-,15,CASSPRAFSGNTIYF,TGTGCCAGCAGCCCGCGGGCCTTCTCTGGAAACACCATATATTTT
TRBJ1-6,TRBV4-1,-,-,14,CASSQDPGVSPLHF,TGCGCCAGCAGCCAAGACCCAGGGGTCTCACCCCTCCACTTT
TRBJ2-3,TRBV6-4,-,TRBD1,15,CASSDWDRSTDTQYF,TGTGCCAGCAGTGATTGGGACAGGAGCACAGATACGCAGTATTTT
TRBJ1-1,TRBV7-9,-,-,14,CASSSTGLFTEAFF,TGTGCCAGCAGCTCCACCGGGTTGTTTACTGAAGCTTTCTTT
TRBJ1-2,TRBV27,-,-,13,CASSLTRGSGYTF,TGTGCCAGCAGTTTAACAAGGGGGAGCGGCTACACCTTC
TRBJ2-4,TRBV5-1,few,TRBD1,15,CASSLIPGQETIQYF,TGCGCCAGCAGCCTAATCCCGGGACAGGAGACCATTCAGTACTTC
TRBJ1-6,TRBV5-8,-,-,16,CASSLRRVLGVSPLHF,TGTGCCAGCAGCCTGCGGAGGGTTCTGGGGGTTTCACCCCTCCACTTT
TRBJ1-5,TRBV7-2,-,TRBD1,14,CASSQDRGRQPQHF,TGTGCCAGCAGCCAGGACAGGGGCCGGCAGCCCCAGCATTTT
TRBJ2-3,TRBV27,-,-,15,CASSSPAGPTDTQYF,TGTGCCAGCAGTTCCCCTGCGGGGCCCACAGATACGCAGTATTTT
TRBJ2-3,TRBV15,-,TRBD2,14,CATSRASGTDTQYF,TGTGCCACCAGCCGCGCTAGCGGGACAGATACGCAGTATTTT
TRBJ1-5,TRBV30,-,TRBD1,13,CAWTPGGSQPQHF,TGTGCCTGGACCCCAGGGGGCTCTCAGCCCCAGCATTTT
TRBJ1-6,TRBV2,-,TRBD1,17,CASSGNRGGSYNSPLHF,TGTGCCAGCAGTGGCAACAGGGGAGGTTCCTATAATTCACCCCTCCACTTT
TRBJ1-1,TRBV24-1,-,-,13,CATSDSVNTEAFF,TGTGCCACCAGTGATTCTGTGAACACTGAAGCTTTCTTT
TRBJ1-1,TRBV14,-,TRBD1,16,CASSPRTGPMNTEAFF,TGTGCCAGCAGCCCCCGGACAGGACCCATGAACACTGAAGCTTTCTTT
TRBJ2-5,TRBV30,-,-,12,CAWSVIMETQYF,TGTGCCTGGAGTGTAATCATGGAGACCCAGTACTTC
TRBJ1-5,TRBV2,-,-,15,CASMKQGVGNQPQHF,TGTGCCAGCATGAAACAGGGTGTCGGCAATCAGCCCCAGCATTTT
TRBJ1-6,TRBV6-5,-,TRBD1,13,CASSNRGDSPLHF,TGTGCCAGCAGCAACAGGGGAGATTCACCCCTCCACTTT
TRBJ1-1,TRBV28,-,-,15,CASSSYATLNTEAFF,TGTGCCAGCAGTTCTTATGCCACCCTAAACACTGAAGCTTTCTTT
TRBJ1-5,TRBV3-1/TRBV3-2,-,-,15,CASSQAPGGNQPQHF,TGTGCCAGCAGCCAAGCGCCAGGTGGCAATCAGCCCCAGCATTTT
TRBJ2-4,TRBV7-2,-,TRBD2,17,CASSLGGGILAKNIQYF,TGTGCCAGCAGCTTAGGGGGGGGTATTTTAGCCAAAAACATTCAGTACTTC
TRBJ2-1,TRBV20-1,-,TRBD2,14,CSASIAGENNEQFF,TGCAGTGCTAGTATAGCGGGTGAAAACAATGAGCAGTTCTTC
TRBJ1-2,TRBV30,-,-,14,CAWSGGSSNYGYTF,TGTGCCTGGAGTGGGGGCAGCTCTAACTATGGCTACACCTTC
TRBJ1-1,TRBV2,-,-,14,CASSTQSRNTEAFF,TGTGCCAGCAGTACCCAAAGTAGGAACACTGAAGCTTTCTTT
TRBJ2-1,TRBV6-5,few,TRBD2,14,CASRGLAESNEQFF,TGTGCCAGCAGGGGACTAGCGGAATCCAATGAGCAGTTCTTC
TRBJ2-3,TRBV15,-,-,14,CATSRDRRIDTQYF,TGTGCCACCAGCAGAGACCGGAGGATAGATACGCAGTATTTT
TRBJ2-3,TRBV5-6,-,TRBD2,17,CASTPSATSGFPDTQYF,TGTGCCAGCACCCCCAGCGCCACTAGCGGGTTTCCAGATACGCAGTATTTT
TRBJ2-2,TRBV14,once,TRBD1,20,CASSRFHRGQVVRRTGELFF,TGTGCCAGCAGCCGCTTCCACAGGGGGCAGGTAGTGAGGAGGACCGGGGAGCTGTTTTTT
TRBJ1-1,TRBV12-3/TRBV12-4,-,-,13,CASSLGQVPGAFF,TGTGCCAGCAGTTTAGGACAGGTTCCTGGAGCTTTCTTT
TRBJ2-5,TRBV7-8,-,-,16,CASSPRSGFIWETQYF,TGTGCCAGCAGCCCCCGGAGCGGCTTCATTTGGGAGACCCAGTACTTC
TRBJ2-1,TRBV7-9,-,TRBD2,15,CASSVGTSGNHEQFF,TGTGCCAGCAGCGTAGGGACTAGCGGGAACCATGAGCAGTTCTTC
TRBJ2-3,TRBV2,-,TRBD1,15,CASSEGDSHRDTQYF,TGTGCCAGCAGTGAGGGGGACAGTCATAGGGATACGCAGTATTTT
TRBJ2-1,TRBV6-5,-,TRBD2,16,CASSYSALAGYNEQFF,TGTGCCAGCAGTTACTCGGCGCTAGCGGGCTACAATGAGCAGTTCTTC
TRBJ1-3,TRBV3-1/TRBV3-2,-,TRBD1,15,CASSWDRGNGNTIYF,TGTGCCAGCAGCTGGGACAGGGGGAATGGAAACACCATATATTTT
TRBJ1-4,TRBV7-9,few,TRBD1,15,CASSQGQSTNEKLFF,TGTGCCAGCAGCCAGGGACAGTCAACTAATGAAAAACTGTTTTTT
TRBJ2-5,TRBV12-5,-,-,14,CASGSRPLQETQYF,TGTGCTAGTGGATCTCGTCCCCTCCAGGAGACCCAGTACTTC
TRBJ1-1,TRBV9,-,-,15,CASSVGSGPNTEAFF,TGTGCCAGCAGCGTAGGATCAGGGCCAAACACTGAAGCTTTCTTT
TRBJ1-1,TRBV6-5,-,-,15,CASSYMAGKGTEAFF,TGTGCCAGCAGTTACATGGCAGGGAAAGGAACTGAAGCTTTCTTT
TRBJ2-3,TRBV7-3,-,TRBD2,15,CASSQAGGSTDTQYF,TGTGCCAGCAGCCAAGCGGGAGGGAGCACAGATACGCAGTATTTT
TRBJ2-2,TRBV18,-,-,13,CASSGADTGELFF,TGTGCCAGCTCAGGGGCGGACACCGGGGAGCTGTTTTTT
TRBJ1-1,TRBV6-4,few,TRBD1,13,CASSETGETEAFF,TGTGCCAGCAGTGAAACAGGGGAAACTGAAGCTTTCTTT
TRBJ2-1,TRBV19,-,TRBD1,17,CASSFRSFGTGHNEQFF,TGTGCCAGTAGTTTTCGTTCTTTCGGGACAGGTCACAATGAGCAGTTCTTC
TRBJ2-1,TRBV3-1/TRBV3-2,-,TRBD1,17,CASSQESRGTAGNEQFF,TGTGCCAGCAGCCAAGAAAGTAGGGGGACAGCAGGCAATGAGCAGTTCTTC
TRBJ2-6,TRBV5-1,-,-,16,CASSLAIGVGANVLTF,TGCGCCAGCAGCTTGGCCATCGGGGTGGGGGCCAACGTCCTGACTTTC
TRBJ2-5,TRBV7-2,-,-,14,CASSLAGWRETQYF,TGTGCCAGCAGCTTAGCGGGGTGGAGGGAGACCCAGTACTTC
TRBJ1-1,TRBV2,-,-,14,CASSKGGAETEAFF,TGTGCCAGCAGTAAGGGGGGGGCTGAAACTGAAGCTTTCTTT
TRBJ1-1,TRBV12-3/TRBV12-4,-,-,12,CASSRGSYRAFF,TGTGCCAGCTCGAGGGGGTCGTATCGGGCTTTCTTT
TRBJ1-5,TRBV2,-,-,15,CASSESSGDSQPQHF,TGTGCCAGCAGTGAAAGCTCAGGGGATTCTCAGCCCCAGCATTTT